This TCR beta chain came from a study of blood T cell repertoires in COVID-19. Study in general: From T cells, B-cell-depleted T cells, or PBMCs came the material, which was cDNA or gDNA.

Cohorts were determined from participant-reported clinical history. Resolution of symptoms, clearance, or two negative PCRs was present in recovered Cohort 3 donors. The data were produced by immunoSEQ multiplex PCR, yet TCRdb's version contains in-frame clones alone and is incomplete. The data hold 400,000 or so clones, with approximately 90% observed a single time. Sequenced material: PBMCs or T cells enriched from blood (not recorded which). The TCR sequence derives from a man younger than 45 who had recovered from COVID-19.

The CDR3 here is CASSYPAGSDSPLHF. The CDR3 coding sequence is TGTGCCAGCAGTTACCCAGCGGGTTCGGATTCACCCCTCCACTTT. The rearrangement uses TRBV28 and TRBJ1-6; D call uncertain. The CDR3 spans 15 residues. Germline loops: CDR1 MDHEN, CDR2 SYDVKM. V lost 4 bases, J lost 8 bases, and 15 bases lay in between.